The source of this TCR beta chain is a study of identifying expanded T cells in peripheral blood. The study, taken as a whole, reports: About 1.2 clones differed between technical replicates, versus roughly 17 and 20 over time. Clone count variance between approximately 2-week samples rose with total template count.

During the collection period, no donor immune events like infections were recorded. In this sample, this clone turned up once. The antigen remains unidentified. The method was immunoSEQ multiplex PCR; TCRdb's version includes in-frame clones alone and lacks a portion of them. The repertoire includes some 76,000 clones, 85% to 90% of them detected once, and more than 2.5% sits in the top ten. This CDR3 is built from 15 residues. Germline-derived CDR1 and CDR2 are MDHEN and SYDVKM. Between the trimmed V and J ends, which lost 3 bases and 0 bases, there was a span of 12 bases. This clonotype was obtained from a person between 18 and 75 years old in good health. The genes are TRBV28 and TRBJ2-7; D is unresolved. Source material: blood. The CDR3 nucleotides are TGTGCCAGCAGTTTGGTCAGTTTAAGCTCCTACGAGCAGTACTTC. It specifies CASSLVSLSSYEQYF.